One T cell receptor beta chain is described in this entry. This clonotype was counted at least ten times. No antigen is known for it. No qualities accompany the bases; no much larger clone lies one base away. The CDR3 spans 16 residues, from the cysteine through the phenylalanine. The CDR3 DNA has 48 bases and is translated from base 1. Sequences MDHEN (CDR1) and SYDVKM (CDR2) are obtained from the germline V gene. V and J are truncated by 7 bases and 2 bases respectively, leaving an intervening sequence of 15 bases. The record originates from a study of early T cells in non-severe SARS-CoV-2 infection (dated by TCRdb to the early 2020s). For the wider study: Because TCR sequencing relied on bulk RNA taken from unsorted whole blood, pairing of alpha and beta chains was not possible. Findings and caveats that apply to the study as a whole: Matching against VDJdb was skewed toward anti-spike CD8 responses, likely underestimated virus-specific expansions, and missed private and CD4 specificities.

Receptor amplification or capture employed 5' RACE. Sequencer: NextSeq 500. The TCR library protocol attached unique molecular identifiers to individual cDNA molecules to correct for sequencing error and PCR bias. Sequencing covered both TCR alpha and beta chains, and within each sample the abundances of alpha and beta sequences were tightly co-correlated. Under the source paper's analysis protocol: Decombinator V4 was used to perform V gene, J gene and CDR3 annotation of TCR sequences. TCRs were defined as expanded if a significant change between any two time points was detected under a Poisson model with p below 0.0001. TCR abundances were normalised to the total number of TCRs sequenced per sample and were expressed as counts per million. MAIT TCRs were defined by TRAV1-2 paired with TRAJ12, TRAJ20 or TRAJ33, and iNKT TCRs by TRAV10 paired with TRAJ18. VDJdb, accessed 1 November 2021, was searched for CMV, EBV and SARS-CoV-2 annotated TCRs, excluding TCRs annotated for multiple antigens. TCRdb trimmed the raw reads at Q25, called clones with MiXCR and kept productive beta chains. Each record represents a unique CDR3 protein, reported with the most common genes and DNA among its rows. It is TCRdb's table, rather than the study itself, that gives the V and J calls and clone size. The sample table records approximately 90,000 distinct CDR3 sequences; roughly 17% of these occur just once. Jointly, the top ten make up around 4.9% of the sample.

This was a case-control study nested in a cohort of healthcare workers in London, UK, who had nasopharyngeal swab PCR tests and blood samples taken every week. Healthcare workers were recruited during the week of the UK lockdown, between 23 and 31 March 2020, and followed weekly for up to roughly 16 weeks. The TCR sequence derives from an adult who was a healthcare worker with PCR-confirmed SARS-CoV-2 infection or an uninfected control (not recorded which). The sequence is built from TRBV28 and TRBJ2-6, with no confidently assigned D gene. This specimen consisted of whole blood, obtained at baseline. In nucleotide form, the sequence is TGTGCCAGCAATGGTGTTAGCCCGACTGGGGCCAACGTCCTGACTTTC. It translates as CASNGVSPTGANVLTF.